One T cell receptor beta chain is described in this entry. Its antigen target is currently unknown. Base qualities are not provided; no much larger clone lies one nucleotide away. Donors were patients with localized lung adenocarcinoma, a subtype of non-small cell lung cancer. The centers of localized lung adenocarcinomas were where the samples came from. For TCR repertoire analysis, CD8+ T cells taken from tumor tissue were profiled apart from CD4+ T cells. The receptor library was made with PCR. Instrument on record: HiSeq X Ten. TCRdb cleaned the public reads at Q25 with fastp, built clones with MiXCR and kept in-frame beta chains. Here each entry gathers all rows of one CDR3 protein and keeps the most common genes and DNA. Counted in this sample were roughly 16,000 distinct CDR3 sequences; 55% of them appeared once. The top ten hold 32% of the sample. This specimen comes from a study of CD4 and CD8 cells across lung adenocarcinoma regions (dated by TCRdb to between 2018 and 2020). A note on the overall study: To look at intratumor heterogeneity in the T cell receptor repertoire, the study compared tumor centers against tumor margins.

V is pared back by 8 bases and J by 1 base, with 22 bases lying between the germline termini. According to the germline V gene (reference sequence), CDR1 reads WNHNN and CDR2 reads SYGVQD. The CDR3 measures 17 amino acids from cysteine to phenylalanine. Kept here is only the CDR3 DNA, which spans 51 bases and is read in frame from base 1. The sample comprised CD8+ T cells from the center of a lung tumor. The sample's cell subset or site label, decoded: tumor center region. The sequence joins TRBV10-1 to TRBJ2-3; the D assignment is uncertain and may be TRBD1 or TRBD2, with 6 bases supporting each. This sequence originates from a female donor with lung adenocarcinoma. The CD4 and CD8 labels of this study may be unreliable. The bases are TGCGCCAGCTCCCAGGGGCTTGGGGGCGGGGGCACAGATACGCAGTATTTT. It translates as CASSQGLGGGGTDTQYF.